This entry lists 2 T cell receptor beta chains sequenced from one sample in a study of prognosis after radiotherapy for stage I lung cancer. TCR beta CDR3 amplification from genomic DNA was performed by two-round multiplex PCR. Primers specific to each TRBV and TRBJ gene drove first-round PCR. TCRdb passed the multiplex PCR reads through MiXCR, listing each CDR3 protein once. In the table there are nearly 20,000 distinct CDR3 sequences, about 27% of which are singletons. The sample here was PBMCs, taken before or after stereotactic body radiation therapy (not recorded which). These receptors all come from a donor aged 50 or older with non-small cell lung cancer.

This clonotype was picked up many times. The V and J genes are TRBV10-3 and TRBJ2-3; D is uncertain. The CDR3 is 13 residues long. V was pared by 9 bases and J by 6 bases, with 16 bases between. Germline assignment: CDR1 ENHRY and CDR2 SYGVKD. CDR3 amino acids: CAITGTLGDTQYF. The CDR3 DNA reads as TGTGCCATAACCGGCACTCTCGGGGATACGCAGTATTTT.

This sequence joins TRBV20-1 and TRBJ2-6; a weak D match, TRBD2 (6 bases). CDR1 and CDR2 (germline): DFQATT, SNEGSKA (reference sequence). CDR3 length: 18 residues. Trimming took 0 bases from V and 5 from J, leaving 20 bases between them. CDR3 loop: CSARDWSTGGSWANVLTF. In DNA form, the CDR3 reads TGCAGTGCTAGAGATTGGTCCACCGGGGGTTCTTGGGCCAACGTCCTGACTTTC.